Listed below are T cell receptor beta chains from one sample, sequenced in a study of T cell responses to AZD1222 COVID-19 vaccine. Assay: immunoSEQ multiplex PCR; the TCRdb copy retains only in-frame clones and omits some. The sample consists of 170,000 or so clones, approximately 92% of them appearing once. Sample: peripheral blood, taken 28 days after the second dose of the MenACWY control vaccine. Receptors were obtained from an adult who received the MenACWY meningococcal vaccine as a control. Both conserved end residues are part of each CDR3. The order of the fields is CDR3 protein, D gene, V gene. D genes are given only for firm matches.

CASSFTSNNSPLHF,.,TRBV7-9
CASRSSSYNSPLHF,.,TRBV6-5
CASSLAQGATTSYNEQFF,.,TRBV7-8
CASSYLEGRGNEQFF,.,TRBV6-6
CASSEINGPYGYTF,.,TRBV6-1
CASSDTGNLGYGYTF,.,TRBV2
CASSKVGSESHSNQPQHF,.,TRBV21-1
CASGSRFLSGDTQYF,.,TRBV12-5
CASSPGAGGGQPQHF,.,TRBV18
CASSLAGQGRSPLHF,TRBD1,TRBV5-5
CAWSTQGARSGELFF,TRBD1,TRBV30
CASSDRGSSTNEKLFF,.,TRBV3-1/TRBV3-2
CASSQVTLREKLFF,.,TRBV3-1/TRBV3-2
CASSSRQGGEKLFF,TRBD1,TRBV6-5
CASSPPQGRETQYF,.,TRBV28
CASVRGPYNSPLHF,.,TRBV28
CASEEPTASNNEQFF,.,TRBV5-1
CAWRLGGVGYGYTF,.,TRBV30
CASSLDGVYGYTF,.,TRBV2
CASSLAGQGAAEKLFF,TRBD1,TRBV5-1
CASSQAPLAGGASYEQYF,TRBD2,TRBV4-2
CASSQGTAFGSGNTIYF,.,TRBV4-1
CASSLGGILNTEAFF,.,TRBV5-1
CASSGLRQGGPDGYTF,TRBD1,TRBV6-1
CASSVGDERNTIYF,.,TRBV2
CASTFEGFQPQHF,.,TRBV6-5
CASRPGAYGYTF,.,TRBV28
CASSLGRNDYNEQFF,.,TRBV5-1
CASSLGARAGNTIYF,.,TRBV5-8
CASGPTRRYYGYTF,.,TRBV12-5
CASSTGQASTGELFF,TRBD1,TRBV5-1
CASSQHRQNEKLFF,.,TRBV4-2
CAAGGRGGEKLFF,TRBD1,TRBV6-6
CASSESGGAGAF,TRBD1,TRBV6-1
CASSLHPTGGPYGYTF,TRBD1,TRBV7-9
CASSVHGTEAFF,.,TRBV2
CASSLAGGNSPLHF,.,TRBV5-4
CASSPGQGNTGELFF,TRBD1,TRBV5-1
CASSQFGTGGTEAFF,TRBD1,TRBV4-3
CASRVGPIAGGTEAFF,.,TRBV19
CASSDRLYTEAFF,.,TRBV12-3/TRBV12-4
CASSHRGGAGAFF,.,TRBV3-1/TRBV3-2
CASSRGLDGYTF,TRBD1,TRBV7-2
CASSIYSFGYTF,.,TRBV19
CASSLAGQLSGNTIYF,TRBD1,TRBV7-9